The 25 T cell receptor beta chains below were found in one sample sequenced in a study of shared clonotypes between healthy human individuals. Naivety among CD8 cells was defined by CD45RO negativity and positive CCR7 selection, thereby excluding terminally differentiated effector memory CD45RA+ cells. The data were produced by immunoSEQ multiplex PCR, yet TCRdb's version contains in-frame clones alone and is incomplete. The sample has around 2.1 million clones; roughly 91% are singletons. Source material: naive CD8+ T cells from PBMCs. Receptors were obtained from a man younger than 35 in good health. Some clones in this sample may be carry-over from other donors' samples.

V is TRBV7-9 and J is TRBJ2-5; D gene unclear. V was pared by 1 base and J by 1 base, with 7 bases between. Germline CDR1 SEHNR, CDR2 FQNEAQ (reference sequence). This CDR3 is 14 amino acids long. CDR3: CASSLGPSQETQYF. The CDR3 nucleotides read TGTGCCAGCAGCTTAGGACCCTCCCAAGAGACCCAGTACTTC. Using reference TRBV7-9 and TRBJ2-5 for the parts outside the CDR3, the full variable domain is DTGVSQNPRHKITKRGQNVTFRCDPISEHNRLYWYRQTLGQGPEFLTYFQNEAQLEKSRLLSDRFSAERPKGSFSTLEIQRTEQGDSAMYLCASSLGPSQETQYFGPGTRLLVL.

For this clone: The sample has other DNA sequences that encode this CDR3 too. The V call is TRBV7-9, the J call TRBJ1-5, with 7 bases aligning to TRBD1. From germline, CDR1 is SEHNR and CDR2 FQNEAQ (reference sequence). The trim removed 5 bases at V and 3 bases at J, leaving 4 bases unmatched. This CDR3 is built from 14 residues. The CDR3 bases are TGTGCCAGCAGCCACGGGACAGCCAATCAGCCCCAGCATTTT. Residues: CASSHGTANQPQHF.

This chain connects TRBV7-9 to TRBJ2-5, with no clear D. The V gene's germline CDR1 is SEHNR and CDR2 FQNEAQ (reference sequence). This CDR3 region has 14 residues. V was pared by 2 bases and J by 7 bases, with 14 bases between. CDR3 coding DNA: TGTGCCAGCAGCTTACCAGACGGTTTGGGGACCCAGTACTTC. It yields the protein CASSLPDGLGTQYF.

The chain carries TRBV19 and TRBJ2-7, with a tentative D call TRBD2 (6 bases). CDR1 is LNHDA, CDR2 SQIVND, per germline (reference sequence). The CDR3 runs 14 residues. V was trimmed by 5 bases and J by 0 bases, leaving 11 bases between them. CDR3 DNA sequence: TGTGCCAGTAGTTGGGTGGGGGGCTCCTACGAGCAGTACTTC. This sequence encodes CASSWVGGSYEQYF. The complete variable domain, with remaining parts taken from reference TRBV19 and TRBJ2-7, reads DGGITQSPKYLFRKEGQNVTLSCEQNLNHDAMYWYRQDPGQGLRLIYYSQIVNDFQKGDIAEGYSVSREKKESFPLTVTSAQKNPTAFYLCASSWVGGSYEQYFGPGTRLTVT.

This clone has a handful of counts. Germline and junction disagree at one end, which may indicate a read error. V and J are TRBV28 and TRBJ2-7; D is unresolved. Germline assignment: CDR1 MDHEN and CDR2 SYDVKM. The CDR3 covers 13 residues. The CDR3 sequence: CASSRIISHEQYF. The CDR3 nucleotides are TGTGCCAGCAGTAGGATCATCTCCCACGAGCAGTACTTC.

With respect to this clone: Other DNA sequences in the sample encode the same CDR3. V gene TRBV5-6 combines with J gene TRBJ2-7; D ambiguous. Trimming stripped 1 base from V and 4 bases from J, with 12 bases between. This CDR3 comprises 14 residues. Germline values: CDR1 SGHDT, CDR2 YYEEEE. CDR3 DNA: TGTGCCAGCAGCTTGTCGGGTCCGACATACGAGCAGTACTTC. It specifies CASSLSGPTYEQYF.

The chain couples TRBV5-1 to TRBJ2-1; 8 positions match TRBD2. This CDR3 comprises 15 residues. CDR1 and CDR2 (germline): SGHRS, YFSETQ. Unmatched junction bases numbered 6, after V lost 0 bases and J lost 7 bases. The CDR3 loop reads CASSLVASGPNEQFF. CDR3 nucleotides: TGCGCCAGCAGCTTGGTGGCTAGCGGGCCTAATGAGCAGTTCTTC.

The chain carries TRBV7-6 and TRBJ2-1, with 8 nucleotides matching TRBD2. The CDR3 spans 16 residues. CDR1 and CDR2 (germline): SGHVS, FNYEAQ. Trimming at V came to 5 bases and at J to 1 base, leaving 7 bases not matched to a gene. The CDR3 here is CASSRESGRSYNEQFF. The CDR3 bases are TGTGCCAGCAGCCGAGAAAGCGGGAGATCCTACAATGAGCAGTTCTTC.

The chain has TRBV27 and TRBJ2-7; 9 bases fit TRBD1. J lost 3 bases, V lost 2 bases, and 8 bases had no gene match. The germline gives CDR1 MNHEY, CDR2 SMNVEV (reference sequence). The CDR3 is 16 residues long. The CDR3 DNA reads as TGTGCCAGCAGTTTAGGAACCGGGACAGGGTTCTACGAGCAGTACTTC. It codes for CASSLGTGTGFYEQYF.

The CDR3 reads CASSSGTGPSHQPQHF. The CDR3 DNA follows: TGTGCCAGCAGCTCCGGGACAGGGCCCAGCCATCAGCCCCAGCATTTT. The chain employs TRBV7-9 and TRBJ1-5; 9 bases align to TRBD1. V was pared by 4 bases and J by 5 bases, with 9 bases of the junction left unmatched. The CDR3 length is 16 residues. Germline V gene lookup returns CDR1 SEHNR and CDR2 FQNEAQ (reference sequence).

The V and J genes are TRBV21-1 and TRBJ2-3; TRBD2 is taken as the D call from the table, unchecked against the DNA. TRBV21-1 is a known pseudogene. The CDR3 is 20 amino acids. The CDR3 loop reads CASSKRLAGDCLSGTDTQYF. The CDR3 DNA sequence: TGTGCCAGCAGCAAAAGACTAGCGGGAGATTGTTTATCGGGGACAGATACGCAGTATTTT.

The V and J genes are TRBV29-1 and TRBJ2-1; D is ambiguous. This CDR3 has 15 amino acids. CDR1 and CDR2 (germline): SQVTM, ANQGSEA. Trimming shortened V by 1 base and J by 6 bases, and 16 bases separated the two germline ends. The CDR3 reads CSVEGAWGVSNEQFF. CDR3 bases: TGCAGCGTTGAAGGTGCCTGGGGTGTGAGCAATGAGCAGTTCTTC.

The chain joins TRBV27 to TRBJ2-1; D remains unclear. The CDR3 has 16 amino acids. CDR1 and CDR2 (germline): MNHEY, SMNVEV (reference sequence). Trimming left V 1 base short and J 4 bases short, with 14 bases between. CDR3 in DNA: TGTGCCAGCAGTTTATGGGCAGGTCCTCGGTACAATGAGCAGTTCTTC. It specifies CASSLWAGPRYNEQFF.

The genes are TRBV2 and TRBJ2-2; 10 nucleotides align to TRBD1. With V trimmed by 0 bases and J by 7 bases, 5 bases remained unmatched. Per germline, CDR1 SNHLY and CDR2 FYNNEI. There are 16 residues in the CDR3. The CDR3 DNA reads as TGTGCCAGCAGTGAAGCACGACAGGGGGCGGGCGGGGAGCTGTTTTTT. It codes for CASSEARQGAGGELFF.

The V call is TRBV27, the J call TRBJ2-7; 10 positions match TRBD1. The V and J ends lost 1 base and 6 bases, in that order; junction bases with no gene match: 6. The V gene's germline CDR1 is MNHEY and CDR2 SMNVEV (reference sequence). CDR3 length: 15 residues. This CDR3 is CASSLWTGGILEQYF. DNA for the CDR3: TGTGCCAGCAGTTTATGGACAGGGGGTATCCTCGAGCAGTACTTC.

The chain couples TRBV27 to TRBJ2-2; possibly TRBD2 for D (5 bases). There are 13 residues in the CDR3. Germline V gene sequence: CDR1 MNHEY, CDR2 SMNVEV (reference sequence). V was cut by 6 bases and J by 7 bases, with 12 bases left in between. The CDR3 DNA reads as TGTGCCAGCAGCCAAGCGGTATTCGGGGAGCTGTTTTTT. It yields the protein CASSQAVFGELFF.

The V gene is TRBV7-8, the J gene TRBJ1-5; D unclear. The CDR3 spans 17 residues. CDR1 SGHVS and CDR2 FQNEAQ come from the germline V gene. Trimming cost V 5 bases and J 1 base, with 18 bases left between them. CDR3 amino acids: CASSHHPREGSNQPQHF. Here the CDR3 DNA reads TGTGCCAGCAGCCACCACCCCCGGGAGGGAAGCAATCAGCCCCAGCATTTT.

The rearrangement uses TRBV27 and TRBJ2-1; 9 bases fit TRBD2. Looked up from germline, CDR1 is MNHEY and CDR2 is SMNVEV (reference sequence). J gave up 4 bases and V 0 bases, and 4 bases lay outside the gene matches. The CDR3 consists of 16 residues. In DNA, the CDR3 is TGTGCCAGCAGTTTATCGGTACTAGCGGGTTACAATGAGCAGTTCTTC. Its protein product is CASSLSVLAGYNEQFF.

The chain employs TRBV7-9 and TRBJ2-1; D is perhaps TRBD2 (6 bases). The CDR3 totals 17 residues. V lost 4 bases to trimming and J lost 6 bases, with 22 bases between them. CDR1 and CDR2 from the germline V gene are SEHNR and FQNEAQ (reference sequence). The DNA of the CDR3 is TGTGCCAGCAGCTCCTCCACCCGCGAGAGGGGACTCAATGAGCAGTTCTTC. Residues: CASSSSTRERGLNEQFF.

The V and J genes are TRBV7-6 and TRBJ1-5; D perhaps matches TRBD1 (5 bases). Trimming took 1 base from V and 2 from J, leaving 12 bases between them. Per the germline V gene, CDR1 is SGHVS and CDR2 is FNYEAQ. The length of the CDR3 is 16 residues. As DNA, the CDR3 is TGTGCCAGCAGCTTAGAGCAGGGATGGGGCAATCAGCCCCAGCATTTT. This encodes CASSLEQGWGNQPQHF.

The chain couples TRBV7-9 to TRBJ1-1; D is perhaps TRBD1 (5 bases). The CDR3 sequence is 13 residues long. Between the trimmed V and J ends, which lost 6 bases and 5 bases, there was a span of 13 bases. CDR1 is SEHNR, CDR2 FQNEAQ, per germline (reference sequence). The CDR3 reads CASRRVGDTEAFF. DNA for the CDR3: TGTGCCAGCAGGAGGGTAGGGGATACTGAAGCTTTCTTT. Based on the CDR3 plus reference TRBV7-9 and TRBJ1-1, the full variable domain is DTGVSQNPRHKITKRGQNVTFRCDPISEHNRLYWYRQTLGQGPEFLTYFQNEAQLEKSRLLSDRFSAERPKGSFSTLEIQRTEQGDSAMYLCASRRVGDTEAFFGQGTRLTVV.

J is TRBJ2-7 and V is TRBV5-1, with TRBD1 matching 7 bases. The V gene's germline CDR1 is SGHRS and CDR2 YFSETQ. Trimming took 6 bases from V and 0 from J; bases not matched to a gene: 6. This CDR3 region has 14 residues. This CDR3 is CASNPTGPSYEQYF. CDR3 DNA sequence: TGCGCCAGCAACCCGACAGGGCCCTCCTACGAGCAGTACTTC.

Concerning this clone: Other DNA sequences in the same sample also yield this CDR3. J is TRBJ2-2 and V is TRBV9; 9 bases match TRBD1. This CDR3 contains 14 residues. Germline-derived CDR1 and CDR2 are SGDLS and YYNGEE. The junction had 5 bases not matched to a gene; V was cut back by 7 bases and J by 4 bases. The CDR3 protein is CASSGTGSTGELFF. The CDR3 coding sequence is TGTGCCAGCTCCGGGACAGGGAGCACCGGGGAGCTGTTTTTT.

The chain links TRBV2 to TRBJ2-7, with 9 bases lining up with TRBD1. Trimming removed 8 bases from V and 6 bases from J; junction bases left unmatched: 11. Germline loops: CDR1 SNHLY, CDR2 FYNNEI. The CDR3 totals 14 residues. The CDR3 protein is CASLNFGTGSEQYF. The CDR3 coding sequence is TGTGCCAGCCTTAACTTTGGGACAGGGAGCGAGCAGTACTTC.

J is TRBJ1-1 and V is TRBV11-2; D is perhaps TRBD1 (6 bases). The CDR3 covers 15 residues. Between the trimmed V and J ends, which lost 2 bases and 4 bases, there was a span of 14 bases. The germline V gene encodes CDR1 SGHAT and CDR2 FQNNGV. The CDR3 here is CASSLFDRLITEAFF. Here the CDR3 DNA reads TGTGCCAGCAGCTTATTCGACAGGTTAATCACTGAAGCTTTCTTT.